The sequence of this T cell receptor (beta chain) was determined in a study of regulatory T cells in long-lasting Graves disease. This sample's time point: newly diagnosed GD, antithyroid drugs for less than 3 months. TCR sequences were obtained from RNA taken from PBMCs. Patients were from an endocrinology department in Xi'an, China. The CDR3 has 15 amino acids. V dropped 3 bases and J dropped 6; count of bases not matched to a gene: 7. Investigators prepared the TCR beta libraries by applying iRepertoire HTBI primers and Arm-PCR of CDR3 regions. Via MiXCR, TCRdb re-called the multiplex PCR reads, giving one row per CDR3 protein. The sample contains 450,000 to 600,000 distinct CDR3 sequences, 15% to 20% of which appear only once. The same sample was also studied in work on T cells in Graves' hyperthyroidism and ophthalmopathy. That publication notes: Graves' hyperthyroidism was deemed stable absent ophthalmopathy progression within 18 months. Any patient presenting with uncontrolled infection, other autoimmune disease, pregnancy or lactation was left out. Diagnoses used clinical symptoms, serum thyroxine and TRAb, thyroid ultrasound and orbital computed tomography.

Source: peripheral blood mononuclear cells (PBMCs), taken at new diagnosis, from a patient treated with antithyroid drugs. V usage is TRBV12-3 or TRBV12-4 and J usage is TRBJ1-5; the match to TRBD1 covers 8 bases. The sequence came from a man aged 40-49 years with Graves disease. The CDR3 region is CASSFRAGGFQPQHF. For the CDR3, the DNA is TGTGCCAGCAGTTTCAGAGCAGGGGGCTTTCAGCCCCAGCATTTT.